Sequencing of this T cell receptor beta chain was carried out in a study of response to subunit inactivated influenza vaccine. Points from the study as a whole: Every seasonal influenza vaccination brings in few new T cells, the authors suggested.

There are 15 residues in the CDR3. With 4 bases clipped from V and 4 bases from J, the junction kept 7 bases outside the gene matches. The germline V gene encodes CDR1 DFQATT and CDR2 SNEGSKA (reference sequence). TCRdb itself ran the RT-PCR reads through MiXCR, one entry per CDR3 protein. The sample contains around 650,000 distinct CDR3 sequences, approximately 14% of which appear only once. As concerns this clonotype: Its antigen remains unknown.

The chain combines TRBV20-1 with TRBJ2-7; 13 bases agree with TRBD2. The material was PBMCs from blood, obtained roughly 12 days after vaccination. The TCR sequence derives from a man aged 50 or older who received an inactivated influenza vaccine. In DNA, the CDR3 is TGCAGTGCTACCTTGGGACTAGCGGGAACGTACGAGCAGTACTTC. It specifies CSATLGLAGTYEQYF.